The subject of this entry is one T cell receptor beta chain. These data originate in a study of blood T cell repertoires in COVID-19. The repertoire was sequenced with immunoSEQ multiplex PCR; TCRdb's copy has only in-frame clones and lacks some. Among 13,000 to 15,000 clones listed, around 92% were seen once. There are 13 residues in the CDR3. Trimming removed 5 bases from V and 12 bases from J; junction bases left unmatched: 11. CDR1 and CDR2 from the germline V gene are LNHDA and SQIVND (reference sequence). The sequence was obtained from a human donor with active COVID-19. The donor label of this sample is uncertain. The sequenced sample was peripheral blood. The chain links TRBV19 to TRBJ2-7; 9 bases agree with TRBD1. CDR3 amino acids: CASSPRTGVRGYF. The CDR3 DNA reads as TGTGCCAGTAGTCCTCGGACAGGGGTCCGGGGGTACTTC. Drawing the rest from reference TRBV19 and TRBJ2-7, the complete variable domain is DGGITQSPKYLFRKEGQNVTLSCEQNLNHDAMYWYRQDPGQGLRLIYYSQIVNDFQKGDIAEGYSVSREKKESFPLTVTSAQKNPTAFYLCASSPRTGVRGYFGPGTRLTVT.